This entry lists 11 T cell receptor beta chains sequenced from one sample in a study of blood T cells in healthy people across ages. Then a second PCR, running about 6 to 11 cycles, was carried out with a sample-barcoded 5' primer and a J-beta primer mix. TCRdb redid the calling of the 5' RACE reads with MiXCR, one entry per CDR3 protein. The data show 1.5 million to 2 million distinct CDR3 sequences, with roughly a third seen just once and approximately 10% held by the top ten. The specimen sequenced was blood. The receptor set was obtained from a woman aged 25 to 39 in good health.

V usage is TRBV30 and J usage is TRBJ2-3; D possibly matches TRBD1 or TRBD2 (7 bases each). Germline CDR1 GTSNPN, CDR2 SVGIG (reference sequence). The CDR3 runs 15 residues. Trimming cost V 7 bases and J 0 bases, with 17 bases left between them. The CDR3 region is CAYTRGRGSTDTQYF. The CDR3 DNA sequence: TGTGCCTATACTAGGGGGCGGGGGAGCACAGATACGCAGTATTTT. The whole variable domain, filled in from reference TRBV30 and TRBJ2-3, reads SQTIHQWPATLVQPVGSPLSLECTVEGTSNPNLYWYRQAAGRGLQLLFYSVGIGQISSEVPQNLSASRPQDRQFILSSKKLLLSDSGFYLCAYTRGRGSTDTQYFGPGTRLTVL.

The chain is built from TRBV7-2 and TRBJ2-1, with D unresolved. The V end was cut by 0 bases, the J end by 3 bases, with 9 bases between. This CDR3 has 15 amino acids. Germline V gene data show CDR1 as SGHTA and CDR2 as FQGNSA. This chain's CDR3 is CTSSLAFSLYNEQFF. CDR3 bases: TGTACCAGCAGCTTAGCCTTTTCACTCTACAATGAGCAGTTCTTC.

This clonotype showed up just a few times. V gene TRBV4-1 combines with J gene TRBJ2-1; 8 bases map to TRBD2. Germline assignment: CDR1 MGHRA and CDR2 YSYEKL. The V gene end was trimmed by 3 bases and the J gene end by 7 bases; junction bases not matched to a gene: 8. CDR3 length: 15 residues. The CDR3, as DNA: TGCGCCAGCAGCCAGTTGGGACTAGTCTCAAATGAGCAGTTCTTC. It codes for CASSQLGLVSNEQFF.

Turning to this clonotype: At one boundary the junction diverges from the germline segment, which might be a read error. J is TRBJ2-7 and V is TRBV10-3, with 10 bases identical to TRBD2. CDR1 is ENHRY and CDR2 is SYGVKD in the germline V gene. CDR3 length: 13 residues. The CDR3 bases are TGTGCCACCAGGCTAGCGGGAGACTACGACCAGTACTTC. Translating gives CATRLAGDYDQYF.

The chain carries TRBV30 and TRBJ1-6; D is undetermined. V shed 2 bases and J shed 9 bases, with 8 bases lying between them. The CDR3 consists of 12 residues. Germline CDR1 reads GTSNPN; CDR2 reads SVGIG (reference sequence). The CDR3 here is CAWSFPSSPLHF. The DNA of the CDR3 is TGTGCCTGGAGTTTCCCGAGTTCACCCCTCCACTTT.

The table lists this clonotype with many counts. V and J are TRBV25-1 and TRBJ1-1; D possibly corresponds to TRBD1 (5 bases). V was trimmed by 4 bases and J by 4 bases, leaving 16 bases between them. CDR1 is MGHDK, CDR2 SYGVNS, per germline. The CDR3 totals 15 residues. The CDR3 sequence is CASSGIRDPGTEAFF. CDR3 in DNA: TGTGCCAGCAGTGGAATTCGGGACCCTGGCACTGAAGCTTTCTTT.

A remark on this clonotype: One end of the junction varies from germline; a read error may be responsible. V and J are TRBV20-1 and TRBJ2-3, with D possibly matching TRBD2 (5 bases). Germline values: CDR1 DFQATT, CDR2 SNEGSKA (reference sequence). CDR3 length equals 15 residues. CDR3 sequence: CSARRASGVTDAQYF. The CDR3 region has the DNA TGCAGTGCTAGGAGGGCCAGCGGCGTCACAGATGCGCAGTATTTT.

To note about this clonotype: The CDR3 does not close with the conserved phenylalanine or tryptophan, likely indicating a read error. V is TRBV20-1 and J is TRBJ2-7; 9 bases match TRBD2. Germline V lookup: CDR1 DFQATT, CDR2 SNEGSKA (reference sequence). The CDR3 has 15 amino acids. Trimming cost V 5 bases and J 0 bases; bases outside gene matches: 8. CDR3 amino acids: CSASSISGSSYEQYL. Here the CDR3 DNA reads TGCAGTGCTTCCTCGATTAGCGGGAGCTCCTACGAGCAGTACTTA.

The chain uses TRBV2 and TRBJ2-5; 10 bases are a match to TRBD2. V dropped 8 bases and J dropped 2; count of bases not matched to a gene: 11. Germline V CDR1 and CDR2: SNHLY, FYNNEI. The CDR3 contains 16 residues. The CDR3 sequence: CASWKERGGVQETQYF. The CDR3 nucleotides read TGTGCCAGCTGGAAGGAGCGGGGGGGGGTTCAAGAGACCCAGTACTTC.

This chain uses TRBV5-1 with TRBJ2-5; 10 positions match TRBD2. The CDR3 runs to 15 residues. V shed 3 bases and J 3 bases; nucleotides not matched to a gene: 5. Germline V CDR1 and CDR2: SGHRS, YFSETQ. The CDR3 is CASSYGTSVKETQYF. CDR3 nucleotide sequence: TGCGCCAGCAGCTACGGGACTAGCGTAAAAGAGACCCAGTACTTC.

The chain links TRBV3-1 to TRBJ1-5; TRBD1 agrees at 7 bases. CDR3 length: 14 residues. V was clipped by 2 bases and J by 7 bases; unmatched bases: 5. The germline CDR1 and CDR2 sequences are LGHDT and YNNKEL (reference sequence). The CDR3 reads CASSQMTGQQPQHF. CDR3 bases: TGTGCCAGCAGCCAAATGACAGGGCAACAGCCCCAGCATTTT.